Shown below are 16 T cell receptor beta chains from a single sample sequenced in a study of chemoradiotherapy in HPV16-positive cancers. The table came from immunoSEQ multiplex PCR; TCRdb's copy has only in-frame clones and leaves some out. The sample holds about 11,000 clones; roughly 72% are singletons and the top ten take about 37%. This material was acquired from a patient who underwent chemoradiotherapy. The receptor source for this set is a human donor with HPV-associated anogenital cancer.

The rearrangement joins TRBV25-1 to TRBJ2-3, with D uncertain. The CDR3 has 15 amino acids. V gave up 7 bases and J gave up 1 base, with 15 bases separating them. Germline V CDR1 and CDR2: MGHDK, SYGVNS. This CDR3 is CASTRTGYGTDTQYF. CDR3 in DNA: TGTGCCAGCACCAGGACGGGCTATGGCACAGATACGCAGTATTTT.

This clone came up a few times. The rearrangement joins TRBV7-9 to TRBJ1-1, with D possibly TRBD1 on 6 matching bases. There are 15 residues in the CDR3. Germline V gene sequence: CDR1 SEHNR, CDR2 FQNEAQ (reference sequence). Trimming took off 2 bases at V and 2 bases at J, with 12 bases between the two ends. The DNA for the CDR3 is TGTGCCAGCAGCTTATGGGGGGGGGCTAACACTGAAGCTTTCTTT. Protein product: CASSLWGGANTEAFF.

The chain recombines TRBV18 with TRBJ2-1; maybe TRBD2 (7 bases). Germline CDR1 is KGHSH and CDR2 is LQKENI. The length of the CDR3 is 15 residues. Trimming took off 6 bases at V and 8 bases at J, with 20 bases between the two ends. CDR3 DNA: TGTGCCAGCTCCCCAACGGGGGGCTTTGGGGATGAGCAGTTCTTC. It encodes CASSPTGGFGDEQFF.

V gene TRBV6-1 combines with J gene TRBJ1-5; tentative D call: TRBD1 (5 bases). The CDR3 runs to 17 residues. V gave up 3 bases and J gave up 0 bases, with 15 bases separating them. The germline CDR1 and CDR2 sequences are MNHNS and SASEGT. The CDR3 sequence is CASSDWGRLISNQPQHF. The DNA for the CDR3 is TGTGCCAGCAGTGACTGGGGACGTCTTATTAGCAATCAGCCCCAGCATTTT.

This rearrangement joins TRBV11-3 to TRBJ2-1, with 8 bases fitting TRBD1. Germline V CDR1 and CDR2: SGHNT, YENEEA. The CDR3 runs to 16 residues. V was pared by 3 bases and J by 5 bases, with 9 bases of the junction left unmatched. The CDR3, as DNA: TGTGCCAGCAGCTTTCAGACAGGGGCGAAGGACAATGAGCAGTTCTTC. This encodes CASSFQTGAKDNEQFF.

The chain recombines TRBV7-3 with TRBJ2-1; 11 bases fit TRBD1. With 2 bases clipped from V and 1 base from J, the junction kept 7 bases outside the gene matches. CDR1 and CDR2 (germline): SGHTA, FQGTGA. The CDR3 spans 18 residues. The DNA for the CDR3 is TGTGCCAGCAGCTTATGGGACAGGGGGATTCGTTCCTACAATGAGCAGTTCTTC. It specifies CASSLWDRGIRSYNEQFF.

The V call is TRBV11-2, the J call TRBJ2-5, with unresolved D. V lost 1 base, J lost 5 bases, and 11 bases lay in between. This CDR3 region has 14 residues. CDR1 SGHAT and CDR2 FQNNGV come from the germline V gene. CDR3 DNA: TGTGCCAGCAGCTTAGGTTCGTTGGGTGAGACCCAGTACTTC. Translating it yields CASSLGSLGETQYF.

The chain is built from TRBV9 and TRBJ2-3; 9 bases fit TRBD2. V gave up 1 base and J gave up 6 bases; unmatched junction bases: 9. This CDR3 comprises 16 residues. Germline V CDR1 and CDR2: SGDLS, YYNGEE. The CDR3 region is CASSVFGGGAADTQYF. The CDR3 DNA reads TGTGCCAGCAGCGTATTTGGCGGGGGGGCGGCGGATACGCAGTATTTT.

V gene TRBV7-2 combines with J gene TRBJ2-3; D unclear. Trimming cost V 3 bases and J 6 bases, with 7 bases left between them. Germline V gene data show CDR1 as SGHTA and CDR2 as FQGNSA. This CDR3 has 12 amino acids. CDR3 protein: CASSFGPDTQYF. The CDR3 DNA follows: TGTGCCAGCAGCTTTGGGCCGGATACGCAGTATTTT. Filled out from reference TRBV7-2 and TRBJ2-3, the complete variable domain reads GAGVSQSPSNKVTEKGKDVELRCDPISGHTALYWYRQSLGQGLEFLIYFQGNSAPDKSGLPSDRFSAERTGGSVSTLTIQRTQQEDSAVYLCASSFGPDTQYFGPGTRLTVL.

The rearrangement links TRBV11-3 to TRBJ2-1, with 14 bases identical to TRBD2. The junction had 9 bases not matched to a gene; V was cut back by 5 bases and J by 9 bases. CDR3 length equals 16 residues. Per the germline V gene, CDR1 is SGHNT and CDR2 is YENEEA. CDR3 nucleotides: TGTGCCAGCAGCCTGTGGACTAGCGGGGGGCGCTTTGAGCAGTTCTTC. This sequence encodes CASSLWTSGGRFEQFF.

The CDR3 is CASHEVAHGGAEQFF. The CDR3 coding sequence is TGTGCCAGCCATGAGGTCGCCCATGGAGGGGCTGAGCAGTTCTTC. This sequence joins TRBV11-3 and TRBJ2-1; possible D gene TRBD2, 6 bases. Trimming removed 8 bases from V and 9 bases from J, with 23 bases in between. Germline V CDR1 and CDR2: SGHNT, YENEEA. The CDR3 has 15 amino acids.

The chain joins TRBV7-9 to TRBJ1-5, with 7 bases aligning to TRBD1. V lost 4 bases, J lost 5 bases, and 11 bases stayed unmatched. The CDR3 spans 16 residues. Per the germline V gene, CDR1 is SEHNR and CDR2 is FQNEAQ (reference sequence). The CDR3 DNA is TGTGCCAGCAGCTCCCCGAGACAGGGCTTAGATCAGCCCCAGCATTTT. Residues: CASSSPRQGLDQPQHF.

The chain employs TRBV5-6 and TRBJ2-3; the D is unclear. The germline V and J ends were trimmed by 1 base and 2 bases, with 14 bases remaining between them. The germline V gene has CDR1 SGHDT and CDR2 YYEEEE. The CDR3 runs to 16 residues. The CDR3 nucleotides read TGTGCCAGCAGCTTGTTCTCCCCTGCCATCACAGATACGCAGTATTTT. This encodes CASSLFSPAITDTQYF.

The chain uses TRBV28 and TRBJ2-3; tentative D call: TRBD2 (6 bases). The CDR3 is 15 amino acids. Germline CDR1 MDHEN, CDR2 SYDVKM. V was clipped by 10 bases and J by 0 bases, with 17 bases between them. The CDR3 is CATRTTDASTDTQYF. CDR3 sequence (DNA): TGTGCCACCCGGACTACCGACGCTAGCACAGATACGCAGTATTTT.

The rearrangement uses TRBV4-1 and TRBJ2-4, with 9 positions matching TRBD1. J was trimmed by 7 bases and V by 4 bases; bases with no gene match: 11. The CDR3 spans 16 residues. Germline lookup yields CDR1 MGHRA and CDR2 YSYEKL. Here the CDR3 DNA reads TGCGCCAGCAGCCCGCAATCCGGGACAGGGTACAACATTCAGTACTTC. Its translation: CASSPQSGTGYNIQYF.

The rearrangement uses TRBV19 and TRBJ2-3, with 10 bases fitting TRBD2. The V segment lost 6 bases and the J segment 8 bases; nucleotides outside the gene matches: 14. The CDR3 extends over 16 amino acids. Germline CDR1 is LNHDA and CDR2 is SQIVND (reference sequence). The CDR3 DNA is TGTGCCAGTAGAGATAGCGGGGGGCCCAGGGTCGGTACGCAGTATTTT. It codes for CASRDSGGPRVGTQYF.